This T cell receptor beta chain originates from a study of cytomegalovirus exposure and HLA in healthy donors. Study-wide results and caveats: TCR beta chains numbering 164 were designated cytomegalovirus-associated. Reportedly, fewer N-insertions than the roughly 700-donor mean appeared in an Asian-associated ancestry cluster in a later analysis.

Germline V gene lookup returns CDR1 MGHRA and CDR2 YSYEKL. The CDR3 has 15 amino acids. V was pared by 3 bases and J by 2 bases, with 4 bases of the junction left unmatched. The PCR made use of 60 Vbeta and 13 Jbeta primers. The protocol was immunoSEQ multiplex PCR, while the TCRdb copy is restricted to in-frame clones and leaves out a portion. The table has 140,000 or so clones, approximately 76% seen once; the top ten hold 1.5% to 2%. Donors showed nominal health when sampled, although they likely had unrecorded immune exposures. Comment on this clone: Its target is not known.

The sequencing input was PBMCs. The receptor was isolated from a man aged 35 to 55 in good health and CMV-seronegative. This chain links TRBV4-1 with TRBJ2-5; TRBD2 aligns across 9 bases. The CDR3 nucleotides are TGCGCCAGCAGCCATCGACTAGCGGAACAAGAGACCCAGTACTTC. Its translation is CASSHRLAEQETQYF.